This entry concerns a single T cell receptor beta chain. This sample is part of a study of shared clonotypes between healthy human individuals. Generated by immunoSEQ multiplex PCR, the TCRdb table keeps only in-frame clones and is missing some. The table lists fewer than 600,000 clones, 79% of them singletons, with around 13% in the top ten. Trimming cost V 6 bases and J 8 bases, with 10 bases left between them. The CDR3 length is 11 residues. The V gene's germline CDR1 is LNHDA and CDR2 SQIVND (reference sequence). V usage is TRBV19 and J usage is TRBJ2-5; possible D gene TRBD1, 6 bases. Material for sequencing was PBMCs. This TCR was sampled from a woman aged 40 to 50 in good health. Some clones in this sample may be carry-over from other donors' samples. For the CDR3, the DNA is TGTGCCAGTAGCACAGGGTTTACCCAGTACTTC. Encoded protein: CASSTGFTQYF. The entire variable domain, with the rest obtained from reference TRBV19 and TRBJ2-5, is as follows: DGGITQSPKYLFRKEGQNVTLSCEQNLNHDAMYWYRQDPGQGLRLIYYSQIVNDFQKGDIAEGYSVSREKKESFPLTVTSAQKNPTAFYLCASSTGFTQYFGPGTRLLVL.